The clone carrying this T cell receptor beta chain was detected only a few times. What it binds is unknown. This entry belongs to a study of breast tumors, draining lymph nodes, adjacent tissues. TCRdb itself ran the multiplex PCR reads through MiXCR, one entry per CDR3 protein. The sample has more than 250,000 distinct CDR3 sequences; 30% to 35% are singletons. The V segment lost 11 bases and the J segment 3 bases; nucleotides outside the gene matches: 10. The CDR3 spans 14 residues. Looked up from germline, CDR1 is SGHTA and CDR2 is FQGTGA. Findings and caveats of the study: Tumors had less TCR diversity than lymph nodes, more than nontumor tissue. Tumor and nontumor repertoires were significantly more similar in luminal-like than in basal-like breast cancer.

Breast cancer patients provided tissue from their axillary draining lymph nodes. Sequenced sample: axillary lymph node tissue. The chain employs TRBV7-3 and TRBJ1-5; 7 bases match TRBD1. The TCR originated in a female donor with breast cancer. Some clones in this sample may be carry-over from other donors' samples. CDR3 loop: CAPQGGEDNQPQHF. DNA for the CDR3: TGTGCCCCCCAGGGGGGGGAGGACAATCAGCCCCAGCATTTT.